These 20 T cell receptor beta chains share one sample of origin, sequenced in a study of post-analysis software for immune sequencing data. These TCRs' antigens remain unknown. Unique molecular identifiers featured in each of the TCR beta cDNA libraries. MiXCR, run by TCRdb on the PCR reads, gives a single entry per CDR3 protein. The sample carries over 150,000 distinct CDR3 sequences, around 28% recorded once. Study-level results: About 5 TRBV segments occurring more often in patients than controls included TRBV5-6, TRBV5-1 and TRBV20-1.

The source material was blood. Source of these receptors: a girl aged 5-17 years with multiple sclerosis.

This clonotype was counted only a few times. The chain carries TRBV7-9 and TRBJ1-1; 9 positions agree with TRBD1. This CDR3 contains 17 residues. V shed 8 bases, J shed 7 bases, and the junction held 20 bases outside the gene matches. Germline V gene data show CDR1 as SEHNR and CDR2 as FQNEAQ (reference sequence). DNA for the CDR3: TGTGCCAGCGATAGATTTAAAACGACAGGGGGAATTAGTGAAGCTTTCTTT. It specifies CASDRFKTTGGISEAFF.

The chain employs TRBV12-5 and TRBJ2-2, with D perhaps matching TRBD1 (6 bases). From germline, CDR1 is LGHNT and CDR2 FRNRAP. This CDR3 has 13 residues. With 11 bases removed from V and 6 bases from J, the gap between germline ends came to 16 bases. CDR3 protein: CAGESGQSGELFF. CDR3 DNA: TGTGCTGGGGAGTCAGGACAGTCCGGGGAGCTGTTTTTT.

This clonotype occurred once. The CDR3 loop reads CASRPRASGDYNEQFF. The CDR3 nucleotides read TGTGCCAGCAGGCCCCGGGCTAGCGGGGATTACAATGAGCAGTTCTTC. V is TRBV2 and J is TRBJ2-1; 9 bases are a match to TRBD2. Looked up from germline, CDR1 is SNHLY and CDR2 is FYNNEI. V was clipped by 6 bases and J by 4 bases; unmatched bases: 10. This CDR3 is 16 amino acids long.

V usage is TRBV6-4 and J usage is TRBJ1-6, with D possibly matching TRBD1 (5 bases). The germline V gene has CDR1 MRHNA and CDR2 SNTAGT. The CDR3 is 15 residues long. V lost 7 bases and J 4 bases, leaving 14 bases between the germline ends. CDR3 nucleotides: TGTGCCAGCATTAAGCCGGGACCTTATAATTCACCCCTCCACTTT. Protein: CASIKPGPYNSPLHF.

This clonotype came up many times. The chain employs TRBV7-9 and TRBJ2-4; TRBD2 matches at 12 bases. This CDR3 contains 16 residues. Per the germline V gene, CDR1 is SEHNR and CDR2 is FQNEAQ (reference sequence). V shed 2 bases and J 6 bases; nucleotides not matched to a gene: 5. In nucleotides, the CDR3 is TGTGCCAGCAGCTTATCTGCTAGCGGGAGGGGAAACATTCAGTACTTC. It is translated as CASSLSASGRGNIQYF.

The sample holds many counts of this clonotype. The CDR3 DNA reads as TGTGCCAGCAGCCCAGACATACAGCCCTACGAGCAGTACTTC. Residues: CASSPDIQPYEQYF. The chain combines TRBV12-3 or TRBV12-4 with TRBJ2-7; no clear D gene. V was trimmed by 6 bases and J by 2 bases, leaving 14 bases between them. The CDR3 extends over 14 amino acids.

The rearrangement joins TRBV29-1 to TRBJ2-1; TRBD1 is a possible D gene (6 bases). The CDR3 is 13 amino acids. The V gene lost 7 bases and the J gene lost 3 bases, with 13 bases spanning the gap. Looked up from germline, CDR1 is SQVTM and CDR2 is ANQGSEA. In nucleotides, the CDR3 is TGCAGCGGACGGGACAACGTCTACAATGAGCAGTTCTTC. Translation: CSGRDNVYNEQFF.

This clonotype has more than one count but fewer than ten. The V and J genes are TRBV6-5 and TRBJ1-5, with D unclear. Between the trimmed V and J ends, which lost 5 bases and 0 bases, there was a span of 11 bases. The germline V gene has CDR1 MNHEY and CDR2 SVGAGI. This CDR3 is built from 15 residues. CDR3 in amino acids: CASSKEGLSNQPQHF. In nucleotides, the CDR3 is TGTGCCAGCAGTAAGGAGGGTCTTAGCAATCAGCCCCAGCATTTT.

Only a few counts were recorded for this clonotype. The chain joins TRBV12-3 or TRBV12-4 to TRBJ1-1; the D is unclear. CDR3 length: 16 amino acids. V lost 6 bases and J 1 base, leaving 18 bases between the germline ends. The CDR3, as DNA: TGTGCCAGCAGATTGACACCGGAAGATCAGAACACTGAAGCTTTCTTT. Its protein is CASRLTPEDQNTEAFF.

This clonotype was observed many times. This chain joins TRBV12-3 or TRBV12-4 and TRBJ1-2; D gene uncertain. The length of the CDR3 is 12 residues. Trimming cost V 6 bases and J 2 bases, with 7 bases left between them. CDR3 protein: CASSNLNYGYTF. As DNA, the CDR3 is TGTGCCAGCAGCAATTTAAACTATGGCTACACCTTC.

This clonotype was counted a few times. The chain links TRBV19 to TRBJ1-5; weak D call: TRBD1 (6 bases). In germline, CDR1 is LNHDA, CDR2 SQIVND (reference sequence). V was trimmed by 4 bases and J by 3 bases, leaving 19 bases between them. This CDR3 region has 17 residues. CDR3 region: CASSRGAGGLDNQPQHF. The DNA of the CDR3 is TGTGCCAGTAGTAGGGGGGCCGGAGGGTTGGACAATCAGCCCCAGCATTTT.

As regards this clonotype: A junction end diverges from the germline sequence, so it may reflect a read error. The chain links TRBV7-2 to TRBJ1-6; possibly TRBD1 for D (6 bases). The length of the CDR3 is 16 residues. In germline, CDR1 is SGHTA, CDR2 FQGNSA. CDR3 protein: CASSLLGGSSNSPLHF. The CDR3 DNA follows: TGTGCCAGCAGCTTGTTAGGGGGATCCTCTAATTCACCCCTCCACTTT.

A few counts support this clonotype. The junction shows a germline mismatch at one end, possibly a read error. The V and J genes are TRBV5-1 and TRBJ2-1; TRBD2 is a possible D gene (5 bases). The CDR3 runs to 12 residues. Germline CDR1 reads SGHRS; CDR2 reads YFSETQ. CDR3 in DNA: TGCGCCAGCAGCTTTGACCGGGAAGAGCGGTTCTTC. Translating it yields CASSFDREERFF.

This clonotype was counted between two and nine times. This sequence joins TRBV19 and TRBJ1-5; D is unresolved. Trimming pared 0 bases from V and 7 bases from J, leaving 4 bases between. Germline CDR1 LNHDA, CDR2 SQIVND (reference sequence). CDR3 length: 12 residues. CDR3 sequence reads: CASSIDQQPQHF. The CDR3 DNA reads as TGTGCCAGTAGTATAGATCAGCAGCCCCAGCATTTT.

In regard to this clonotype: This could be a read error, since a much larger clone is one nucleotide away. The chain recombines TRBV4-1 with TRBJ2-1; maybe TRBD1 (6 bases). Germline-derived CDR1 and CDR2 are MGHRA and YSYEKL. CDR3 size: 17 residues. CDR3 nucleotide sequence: TGCCCCAGCAGCCACCCAACGGACAGCGATCTCTACAATGAGCAGTTCTTC. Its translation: CPSSHPTDSDLYNEQFF.

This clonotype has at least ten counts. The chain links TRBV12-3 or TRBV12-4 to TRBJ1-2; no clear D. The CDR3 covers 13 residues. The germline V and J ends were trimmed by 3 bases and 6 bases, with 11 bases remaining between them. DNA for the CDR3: TGTGCCAGCAGTTTTGGGGTAGCACATGGCTACACCTTC. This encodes CASSFGVAHGYTF.

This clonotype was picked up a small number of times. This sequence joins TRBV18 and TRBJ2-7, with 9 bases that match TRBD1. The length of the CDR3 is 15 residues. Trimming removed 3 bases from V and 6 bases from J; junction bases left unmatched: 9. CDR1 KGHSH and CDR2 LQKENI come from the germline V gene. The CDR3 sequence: CASSPPGQGKGEQYF. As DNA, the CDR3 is TGTGCCAGCTCACCTCCGGGACAGGGAAAAGGCGAGCAGTACTTC.

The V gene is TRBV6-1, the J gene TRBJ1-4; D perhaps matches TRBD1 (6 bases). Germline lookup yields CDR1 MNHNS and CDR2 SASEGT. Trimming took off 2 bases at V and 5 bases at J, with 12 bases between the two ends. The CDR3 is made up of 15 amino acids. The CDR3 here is CASSEPRGGNEKLFF. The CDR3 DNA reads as TGTGCCAGCAGTGAACCCAGGGGAGGAAATGAAAAACTGTTTTTT.

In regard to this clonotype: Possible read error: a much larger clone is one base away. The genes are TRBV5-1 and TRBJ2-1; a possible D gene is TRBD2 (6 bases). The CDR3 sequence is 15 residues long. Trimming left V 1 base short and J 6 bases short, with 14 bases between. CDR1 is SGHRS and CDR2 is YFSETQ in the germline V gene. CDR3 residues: CASSLWASESNEQFF. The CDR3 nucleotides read TGCGCCAGCAGCTTGTGGGCTAGCGAGAGCAATGAGCAGTTCTTC.

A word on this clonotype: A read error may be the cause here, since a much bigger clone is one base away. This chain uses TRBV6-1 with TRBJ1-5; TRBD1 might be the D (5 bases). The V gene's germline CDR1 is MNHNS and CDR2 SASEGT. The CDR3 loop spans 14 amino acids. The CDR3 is CALGGLYSSQPQHF. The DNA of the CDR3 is TGTGCCCTCGGGGGTCTATATAGCAGTCAGCCCCAGCATTTT.